The source of this TCR beta chain is a study of blood T cell repertoires in COVID-19. Study at large: The analysed material was cDNA or gDNA that came from T cells, B-cell-depleted T cells, or PBMCs.

Germline loops: CDR1 SEHNR, CDR2 FQNEAQ (reference sequence). Trimming took 7 bases from V and 9 from J, leaving 16 bases between them. The CDR3 has 13 residues. Measured with immunoSEQ multiplex PCR; TCRdb has only the in-frame clones, and not every one. The data show some 320,000 clones, roughly 85% seen once. Self-reported history from a screening survey and questionnaire set each donor's cohort. It was within 2 weeks before study entry that exposed participants met a COVID-19 case. The source is a woman in her 30s who had been exposed to COVID-19. The chain recombines TRBV7-9 with TRBJ1-3; D is uncertain. Specimen: PBMCs or T cells enriched from blood (not recorded which). The chain's CDR3 is CASTPSGDTTIYF. The DNA of the CDR3 is TGTGCCAGCACCCCATCGGGAGACACCACCATATATTTT.